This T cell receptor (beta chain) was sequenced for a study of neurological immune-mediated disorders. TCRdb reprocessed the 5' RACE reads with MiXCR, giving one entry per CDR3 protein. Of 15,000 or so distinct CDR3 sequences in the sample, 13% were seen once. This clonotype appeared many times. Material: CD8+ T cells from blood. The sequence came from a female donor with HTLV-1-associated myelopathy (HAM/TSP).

DNA for the CDR3: TGTGCCAGCAGTTTAGATCTAGCCCATGAGCAGTTCTTC. It is translated as CASSLDLAHEQFF. The V gene is TRBV27, the J gene TRBJ2-1; possibly TRBD2 for D (5 bases). Germline assignment: CDR1 MNHEY and CDR2 SMNVEV (reference sequence). Trimming stripped 2 bases from V and 8 bases from J, with 10 bases between. The CDR3 is 13 residues long.